Presented here are 11 T cell receptor beta chains from one specimen sequenced in a study of blood T cell repertoires in COVID-19. Data came from immunoSEQ multiplex PCR; TCRdb stores just in-frame clones and leaves some out. The sample lists about 330,000 clones, around 87% seen once, with approximately 5.3% in the top ten. Material: PBMCs or T cells enriched from blood (not recorded which). All receptors come from a woman aged 30 to 39 who had recovered from COVID-19.

The chain carries TRBV7-9 and TRBJ2-3, with unresolved D. The germline CDR1 and CDR2 sequences are SEHNR and FQNEAQ (reference sequence). This CDR3 comprises 15 residues. V lost 0 bases and J 0 bases, leaving 7 bases between the germline ends. CDR3: CASSLAWASTDTQYF. The CDR3 DNA reads TGTGCCAGCAGCTTAGCGTGGGCCAGCACAGATACGCAGTATTTT.

The chain has TRBV28 and TRBJ1-2; TRBD1 is a possible D gene (5 bases). Trimming shortened V by 3 bases and J by 7 bases, and 12 bases separated the two germline ends. Germline V lookup: CDR1 MDHEN, CDR2 SYDVKM. The CDR3 extends over 13 amino acids. CDR3 protein: CASSFRVQGGYTF. DNA of the CDR3: TGTGCCAGCAGTTTCCGCGTTCAGGGTGGCTACACCTTC.

V usage is TRBV7-3 and J usage is TRBJ1-1; D remains ambiguous. Trimming removed 2 bases at V and 3 bases at J, with 10 bases between. Germline CDR1 and CDR2: SGHTA and FQGTGA. This CDR3 region has 14 residues. This CDR3 is CASSLQPSDTEAFF. The CDR3 region has the DNA TGTGCCAGCAGCTTACAACCTAGTGACACTGAAGCTTTCTTT.

This clone showed up just once. This chain connects TRBV28 to TRBJ1-4; tentative D call: TRBD1 (6 bases). Germline lookup yields CDR1 MDHEN and CDR2 SYDVKM. The CDR3 is 12 residues long. The V end was cut by 6 bases, the J end by 8 bases, with 10 bases between. CDR3 bases: TGTGCCAGCAGCAGGGGTTGGGAAAAACTGTTTTTT. This gives the protein CASSRGWEKLFF.

This chain uses TRBV6-1 with TRBJ1-1; tentatively, D is TRBD1 (6 bases). The CDR3 has 14 amino acids. Deletions cut 3 bases from V and 3 bases from J, with 11 bases between. Germline V gives CDR1 MNHNS, CDR2 SASEGT. The DNA of the CDR3 is TGTGCCAGCAGTGATCGGGACACAGACACTGAAGCTTTCTTT. Its translation: CASSDRDTDTEAFF.

The V and J genes are TRBV9 and TRBJ2-1; 11 bases match TRBD2. V shed 2 bases and J 6 bases; nucleotides not matched to a gene: 13. This CDR3 spans 18 amino acids. Germline V gene data show CDR1 as SGDLS and CDR2 as YYNGEE. CDR3 in amino acids: CASSVGLAGGPTFNEQFF. The CDR3 DNA reads as TGTGCCAGCAGCGTCGGCCTAGCGGGGGGCCCGACCTTCAATGAGCAGTTCTTC.

The rearrangement uses TRBV30 and TRBJ1-2, with TRBD1 identical over 7 bases. This CDR3 spans 13 amino acids. V dropped 2 bases and J dropped 5; count of bases not matched to a gene: 5. Germline V lookup: CDR1 GTSNPN, CDR2 SVGIG (reference sequence). The CDR3 DNA reads TGTGCCTGGAGTCGACAGGGAGAATATGGCTACACCTTC. Its translation is CAWSRQGEYGYTF.

The rearrangement links TRBV6-5 to TRBJ1-2; 9 bases match TRBD1. Germline CDR1 MNHEY, CDR2 SVGAGI. V lost 4 bases to trimming and J lost 0 bases; unmatched junction nucleotides: 3. The CDR3 totals 15 residues. In DNA, the CDR3 is TGTGCCAGCAGTTCCCGGACAGGGGCTAACTATGGCTACACCTTC. Amino acid sequence: CASSSRTGANYGYTF.

The chain combines TRBV4-2 with TRBJ1-6; D call uncertain. The CDR3 sequence is 14 residues long. The V gene lost 1 base and the J gene lost 7 bases, with 8 bases spanning the gap. Germline-derived CDR1 and CDR2 are LGHNA and YNFKEQ. This chain's CDR3 is CASSQAPENSPLHF. The CDR3 DNA follows: TGTGCCAGCAGCCAAGCGCCAGAAAATTCACCCCTCCACTTT.

The chain employs TRBV6-5 and TRBJ2-7; 8 nucleotides agree with TRBD2. Germline V lookup: CDR1 MNHEY, CDR2 SVGAGI. The V segment lost 9 bases and the J segment 6 bases; nucleotides outside the gene matches: 10. This CDR3 region has 13 residues. CDR3 sequence reads: CASSLGGALEQYF. For the CDR3, the DNA is TGTGCCAGTAGCCTCGGGGGGGCACTCGAGCAGTACTTC.

V is TRBV2 and J is TRBJ2-2, with 8 bases aligning to TRBD2. There are 17 residues in the CDR3. The trim removed 1 base at V and 6 bases at J, leaving 10 bases unmatched. Germline lookup yields CDR1 SNHLY and CDR2 FYNNEI. The CDR3: CASSEVGGLGGSGELFF. The CDR3 nucleotides are TGTGCCAGCAGTGAAGTCGGGGGACTAGGCGGATCCGGGGAGCTGTTTTTT.